The 22 T cell receptor beta chains below were found in one sample sequenced in a study of blood T cell repertoires in COVID-19. Only in-frame clones appear in the TCRdb table, and some are missing; sequencing was by immunoSEQ multiplex PCR. The sample has more than 90,000 clones, over 80% seen once. The sample was peripheral blood. These receptors were obtained from a man aged 50 to 59 with acute or convalescent COVID-19.

The table lists this clone with a count of one. The V call is TRBV19, the J call TRBJ1-2, with 7 bases identical to TRBD1. The CDR3 extends over 17 amino acids. The J segment lost 3 bases and the V segment lost 5 bases, leaving 15 bases of the junction unmatched. Per germline, CDR1 LNHDA and CDR2 SQIVND (reference sequence). CDR3 protein: CASSWGNRGQGHYGYTF. In DNA form, the CDR3 reads TGTGCCAGTAGTTGGGGAAACAGGGGTCAGGGCCACTATGGCTACACCTTC. The whole variable domain, remainder taken from reference TRBV19 and TRBJ1-2, is DGGITQSPKYLFRKEGQNVTLSCEQNLNHDAMYWYRQDPGQGLRLIYYSQIVNDFQKGDIAEGYSVSREKKESFPLTVTSAQKNPTAFYLCASSWGNRGQGHYGYTFGSGTRLTVV.

CDR3 bases: TGTGCCACCAGTGATTTTCCGGGACAGGGGAGCTACAATGAGCAGTTCTTC. Translating it yields CATSDFPGQGSYNEQFF. The rearrangement links TRBV24-1 to TRBJ2-1; 10 positions agree with TRBD1. The J segment lost 3 bases and the V segment lost 1 base, leaving 5 bases of the junction unmatched. This CDR3 region has 17 residues. The germline V gene has CDR1 KGHDR and CDR2 SFDVKD.

V usage is TRBV7-9 and J usage is TRBJ2-7; 12 nucleotides align to TRBD2. In germline, CDR1 is SEHNR, CDR2 FQNEAQ (reference sequence). The J segment lost 0 bases and the V segment lost 1 base, leaving 4 bases of the junction unmatched. There are 17 residues in the CDR3. DNA for the CDR3: TGTGCCAGCAGCTTAGGACTAGCGGGGGTTTCCTCCTACGAGCAGTACTTC. Amino acid sequence: CASSLGLAGVSSYEQYF. The whole variable domain, remainder taken from reference TRBV7-9 and TRBJ2-7, is DTGVSQNPRHKITKRGQNVTFRCDPISEHNRLYWYRQTLGQGPEFLTYFQNEAQLEKSRLLSDRFSAERPKGSFSTLEIQRTEQGDSAMYLCASSLGLAGVSSYEQYFGPGTRLTVT.

J is TRBJ1-6 and V is TRBV3-1 (or the pseudogene TRBV3-2); D remains ambiguous. This CDR3 has 15 amino acids. The V end lost 6 bases, the J end lost 1 base, and 10 bases lay between the germline ends. Germline CDR1 is LGHDT and CDR2 is YNNKEL (reference sequence). The CDR3 sequence: CASRVRGSYNSPLHF. The CDR3 DNA follows: TGTGCCAGCAGAGTGAGAGGTTCCTATAATTCACCCCTCCACTTT.

The rearrangement uses TRBV2 and TRBJ2-7; 7 bases map to TRBD1. The CDR3 length is 12 residues. The V gene end was trimmed by 7 bases and the J gene end by 4 bases; junction bases not matched to a gene: 4. Germline V CDR1 and CDR2: SNHLY, FYNNEI. The CDR3 spells CASTSGGYEQYF. CDR3 nucleotide sequence: TGTGCCAGCACCTCAGGGGGATACGAGCAGTACTTC.

This chain connects TRBV6-5 to TRBJ1-2; 8 bases are shared with TRBD1. V was clipped by 5 bases and J by 6 bases; unmatched bases: 11. This CDR3 is 15 amino acids long. Germline-derived CDR1 and CDR2 are MNHEY and SVGAGI. CDR3 sequence: CASSTPRDRLHGYTF. For the CDR3, the DNA is TGTGCCAGCAGTACCCCCCGGGACAGGTTGCATGGCTACACCTTC.

The chain links TRBV18 to TRBJ2-3; 11 bases map to TRBD2. CDR3 size: 15 residues. Germline V gives CDR1 KGHSH, CDR2 LQKENI. V shed 4 bases, J shed 2 bases, and the junction held 2 bases outside the gene matches. In DNA form, the CDR3 reads TGTGCCAGCTCACATAGCGGGGGGGCCACAGATACGCAGTATTTT. As protein: CASSHSGGATDTQYF.

The rearrangement uses TRBV28 and TRBJ2-2; TRBD2 matches at 8 bases. The CDR3 extends over 14 amino acids. In germline, CDR1 is MDHEN, CDR2 SYDVKM. Trimming at V came to 6 bases and at J to 5 bases, leaving 5 bases not matched to a gene. CDR3 residues: CASRPGGPTGELFF. CDR3 nucleotides: TGTGCCAGCAGACCGGGGGGGCCAACCGGGGAGCTGTTTTTT.

The chain is built from TRBV10-2 and TRBJ1-1; a weak D match, TRBD1 (6 bases). The germline V gene has CDR1 WSHSY and CDR2 SAAADI. With 3 bases removed from V and 4 bases from J, the gap between germline ends came to 18 bases. CDR3 length: 16 residues. The CDR3 is CASSDPPDRLGTEAFF. As DNA, the CDR3 is TGCGCCAGCAGTGACCCCCCGGACAGACTTGGCACTGAAGCTTTCTTT.

This chain links TRBV28 with TRBJ2-1; 14 bases are a match to TRBD2. Per germline, CDR1 MDHEN and CDR2 SYDVKM. Germline trimming cut 6 bases from V and 7 bases from J; bases unmatched to any gene: 8. The CDR3 contains 16 residues. The CDR3 reads CASRRLAGGRSNEQFF. The CDR3 coding sequence is TGTGCCAGCAGACGACTAGCGGGGGGGCGTTCGAATGAGCAGTTCTTC.

This clone was observed a few times. This chain joins TRBV6-6 and TRBJ2-1; 8 bases align to TRBD2. The CDR3 has 14 amino acids. Trimming cost V 6 bases and J 6 bases; bases outside gene matches: 7. From germline, CDR1 is MNHNY and CDR2 SVGAGI (reference sequence). The CDR3 DNA reads as TGTGCCAGCAGCTTCGGGGGGGCCGCCAATGAGCAGTTCTTC. Encoded protein: CASSFGGAANEQFF.

This clone occurred once. The chain is built from TRBV5-1 and TRBJ2-7, with TRBD1 identical over 8 bases. Per germline, CDR1 SGHRS and CDR2 YFSETQ. V dropped 4 bases and J dropped 6; count of bases not matched to a gene: 3. The CDR3 is made up of 12 amino acids. DNA for the CDR3: TGCGCCAGCAGCCCCGGACAGGGCGAGCAGTACTTC. Translation: CASSPGQGEQYF.

The rearrangement links TRBV4-1 to TRBJ2-5; tentatively, D is TRBD1 (6 bases). Trimming stripped 1 base from V and 2 bases from J, with 8 bases between. The germline V gene has CDR1 MGHRA and CDR2 YSYEKL. This CDR3 region has 14 residues. The CDR3 protein is CASSQGQVQETQYF. The DNA for the CDR3 is TGCGCCAGCAGCCAAGGACAGGTTCAAGAGACCCAGTACTTC.

This clone has more than one count but fewer than ten. The rearrangement links TRBV6-5 to TRBJ2-1; no clear D. This CDR3 has 14 residues. CDR1 MNHEY and CDR2 SVGAGI come from the germline V gene. The ends were cut back, 3 bases at V and 7 bases at J, with 13 bases in the middle. CDR3 amino acids: CASSYLGPQNEQFF. DNA for the CDR3: TGTGCCAGCAGTTATCTTGGGCCACAGAATGAGCAGTTCTTC.

The chain recombines TRBV6-5 with TRBJ2-1; TRBD1 matches at 8 bases. This CDR3 comprises 15 residues. V shed 4 bases and J 6 bases; nucleotides not matched to a gene: 8. CDR1 and CDR2 from the germline V gene are MNHEY and SVGAGI. The CDR3 region is CASSSDRVGFNEQFF. CDR3 nucleotide sequence: TGTGCCAGCAGTTCGGACAGGGTCGGGTTCAATGAGCAGTTCTTC.

The chain employs TRBV19 and TRBJ2-2; TRBD2 is a possible D gene (5 bases). Germline assignment: CDR1 LNHDA and CDR2 SQIVND (reference sequence). The CDR3 spans 13 residues. Trimming pared 11 bases from V and 5 bases from J, leaving 15 bases between. The CDR3 DNA sequence: TGTGCCGGGAGATACGGGCGAACCGGGGAGCTGTTTTTT. Its translation: CAGRYGRTGELFF.

V and J are TRBV4-1 and TRBJ1-5, with D tentatively TRBD1 (5 bases). There are 18 residues in the CDR3. Trimming pared 1 base from V and 2 bases from J, leaving 18 bases between. Germline-derived CDR1 and CDR2 are MGHRA and YSYEKL. The CDR3 sequence: CASSQVGGRGRGNQPQHF. CDR3 sequence (DNA): TGCGCCAGCAGCCAAGTGGGCGGAAGGGGTAGAGGCAATCAGCCCCAGCATTTT.

The CDR3 DNA is TGTGCCAGCAGTTCCGGGACTAGCAAAAACGATGAGCAGTTCTTC. Amino acid sequence: CASSSGTSKNDEQFF. V and J are TRBV6-4 and TRBJ2-1; TRBD2 matches at 9 bases. Germline trimming cut 5 bases from V and 8 bases from J; bases unmatched to any gene: 10. The CDR3 extends over 15 amino acids. Germline V lookup: CDR1 MRHNA, CDR2 SNTAGT.

This chain links TRBV2 with TRBJ1-3, with 8 nucleotides matching TRBD1. V gave up 5 bases and J gave up 2 bases; unmatched junction bases: 2. From germline, CDR1 is SNHLY and CDR2 FYNNEI. CDR3 length equals 14 residues. In nucleotides, the CDR3 is TGTGCCAGCAGTCAGGGGGCTACTGGAAACACCATATATTTT. It codes for CASSQGATGNTIYF.

J is TRBJ1-2 and V is TRBV6-2 or TRBV6-3; a weak D match, TRBD1 (5 bases). V lost 5 bases to trimming and J lost 13 bases, with 14 bases between them. Germline CDR1 is MNHEY and CDR2 is SVGEGT. This CDR3 has 11 residues. The CDR3 bases are TGTGCCAGCAGTGACGTCAGGGAATTCACCTTC. Translated, it gives CASSDVREFTF.

This clone was seen a few times. The V gene is TRBV7-9, the J gene TRBJ2-7; D might be TRBD2 (7 bases). Per germline, CDR1 SEHNR and CDR2 FQNEAQ (reference sequence). Trimming took 5 bases from V and 4 from J, leaving 12 bases between them. This CDR3 is 13 amino acids long. This chain's CDR3 is CASSRGAEYEQYF. The CDR3 DNA reads TGTGCCAGCAGCCGGGGGGCTGAGTACGAGCAGTACTTC.

The rearrangement links TRBV24-1 to TRBJ2-1, with no clear D. V was shortened by 5 bases and J by 5 bases, with 9 bases between the two germline ends. This CDR3 region has 13 residues. Germline V CDR1 and CDR2: KGHDR, SFDVKD. In DNA, the CDR3 is TGTGCCACCAGTGGTTGGCAGGACAATGAGCAGTTCTTC. It yields the protein CATSGWQDNEQFF.